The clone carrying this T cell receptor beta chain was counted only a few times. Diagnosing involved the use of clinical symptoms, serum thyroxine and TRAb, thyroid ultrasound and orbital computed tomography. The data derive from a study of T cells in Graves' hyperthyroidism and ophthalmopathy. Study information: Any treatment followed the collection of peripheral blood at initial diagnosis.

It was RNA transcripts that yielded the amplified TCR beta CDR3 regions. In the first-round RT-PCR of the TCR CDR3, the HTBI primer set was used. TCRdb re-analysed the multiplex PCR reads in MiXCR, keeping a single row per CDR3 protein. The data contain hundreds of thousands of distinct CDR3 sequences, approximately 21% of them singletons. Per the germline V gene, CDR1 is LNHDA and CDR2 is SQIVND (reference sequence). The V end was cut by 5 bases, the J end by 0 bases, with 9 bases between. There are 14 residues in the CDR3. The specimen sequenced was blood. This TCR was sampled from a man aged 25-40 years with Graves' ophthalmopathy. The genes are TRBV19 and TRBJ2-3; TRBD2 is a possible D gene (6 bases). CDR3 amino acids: CASSVSGSTDTQYF. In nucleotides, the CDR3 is TGTGCCAGTAGTGTGAGCGGGAGCACAGATACGCAGTATTTT.